Below, 27 T cell receptor beta chains from the same sample are listed, as sequenced in a study of T-cell reconstitution after alpha-beta-depleted transplantation in children. Unique molecular identifiers were incorporated during preparation of the TCRbeta library. TCRdb passed the PCR reads through MiXCR, listing each CDR3 protein once. The sample has some 200,000 distinct CDR3 sequences, roughly a tenth seen once; the top ten hold around 6.2%. The specimen comprised PBMCs from the stem cell graft donor, sampled from the stem cell graft. These receptor sequences come from a human donor who donated a stem cell graft to a child with acute lymphoblastic leukemia.

The table lists this clonotype with many counts. The chain joins TRBV27 to TRBJ2-7, with D unresolved. Trimming removed 2 bases at V and 3 bases at J, with 5 bases between. CDR3 length equals 12 residues. Germline assignment: CDR1 MNHEY and CDR2 SMNVEV (reference sequence). In nucleotides, the CDR3 is TGTGCCAGCAGTTTACCCGGCTACGAGCAGTACTTC. As protein: CASSLPGYEQYF.

A single count supports this clonotype. A clone one base away is much larger, so this may be a read error. Here the CDR3 omits its conserved ending phenylalanine or tryptophan, so a read error is the likely source. The gene calls are TRBV5-1 and TRBJ2-1; 10 positions match TRBD1. The CDR3 contains 15 residues. The trim removed 0 bases at V and 7 bases at J, leaving 4 bases unmatched. Germline V gene data show CDR1 as SGHRS and CDR2 as YFSETQ. Here the CDR3 reads CASSLEGQGLNEQFL. DNA of the CDR3: TGCGCCAGCAGCTTGGAGGGACAGGGGTTGAATGAGCAGTTCCTC.

DNA for the CDR3: TGTGCCACACAGGGGGCGGGGGCCCAGCCCCAGCATTTT. This sequence encodes CATQGAGAQPQHF. V gene TRBV19 combines with J gene TRBJ1-5; 9 positions agree with TRBD1. Germline V gives CDR1 LNHDA, CDR2 SQIVND (reference sequence). The junction had 8 bases not matched to a gene; V was cut back by 10 bases and J by 7 bases. The length of the CDR3 is 13 residues.

This clonotype was seen many times. V gene TRBV5-1 combines with J gene TRBJ1-1; D may be TRBD1 (6 bases). V lost 0 bases to trimming and J lost 8 bases, with 14 bases between them. The CDR3 contains 14 residues. The germline V gene has CDR1 SGHRS and CDR2 YFSETQ. The CDR3 is CASSLARGAREAFF. The CDR3 bases are TGCGCCAGCAGCTTGGCCAGGGGCGCAAGGGAAGCTTTCTTT.

This clonotype was seen a few times. The V call is TRBV5-6, the J call TRBJ1-4; D is unresolved. Germline CDR1 is SGHDT and CDR2 is YYEEEE. V lost 1 base to trimming and J lost 0 bases, with 7 bases between them. The CDR3 is 15 residues long. The CDR3 coding sequence is TGTGCCAGCAGCTTGATGACCACAACTAATGAAAAACTGTTTTTT. This codes for CASSLMTTTNEKLFF.

This clonotype was recorded many times. The chain employs TRBV7-8 and TRBJ1-4; TRBD1 might be the D (5 bases). Germline V gives CDR1 SGHVS, CDR2 FQNEAQ. The CDR3 extends over 17 amino acids. Trimming shortened V by 6 bases and J by 6 bases, and 23 bases separated the two germline ends. The DNA of the CDR3 is TGTGCCAGCAGATTAACATCGCGGGGACGGGTTGATGAAAAACTGTTTTTT. This codes for CASRLTSRGRVDEKLFF.

This clonotype was observed at least ten times. The chain links TRBV7-9 to TRBJ1-2; TRBD1 agrees at 8 bases. Germline loops: CDR1 SEHNR, CDR2 FQNEAQ (reference sequence). The CDR3 covers 18 residues. Trimming removed 4 bases from V and 1 base from J; junction bases left unmatched: 14. DNA of the CDR3: TGTGCCAGCAGCTCCTCTACAGACAGGGGTAGTGGTAACTATGGCTACACCTTC. Translation: CASSSSTDRGSGNYGYTF.

The sample holds many counts of this clonotype. The chain combines TRBV20-1 with TRBJ2-1; 10 positions match TRBD1. V gave up 4 bases and J gave up 6 bases; unmatched junction bases: 9. The CDR3 extends over 15 amino acids. Germline values: CDR1 DFQATT, CDR2 SNEGSKA (reference sequence). CDR3 in amino acids: CSANPPTGGFNEQFF. The DNA of the CDR3 is TGCAGTGCTAACCCCCCGACAGGGGGCTTCAATGAGCAGTTCTTC.

This clonotype was recorded at least ten times. The chain is built from TRBV28 and TRBJ2-7; the D gene is possibly TRBD1 (5 bases). This CDR3 contains 12 residues. Germline V gene data show CDR1 as MDHEN and CDR2 as SYDVKM. Trimming pared 6 bases from V and 3 bases from J, leaving 9 bases between. This CDR3 reads CASSAGIYEQYF. CDR3 DNA: TGTGCCAGCAGCGCAGGGATCTACGAGCAGTACTTC.

This clonotype came up a few times. V gene TRBV5-1 combines with J gene TRBJ1-6, with a possible D match to TRBD1 (6 bases). Germline CDR1 is SGHRS and CDR2 is YFSETQ. Trimming removed 0 bases at V and 0 bases at J, with 13 bases between. The length of the CDR3 is 18 residues. DNA of the CDR3: TGCGCCAGCAGCTTGGAAGGGGGTTTATTCTCCTATAATTCACCCCTCCACTTT. Translated, it gives CASSLEGGLFSYNSPLHF.

The chain carries TRBV7-2 and TRBJ2-3, with 12 positions matching TRBD2. Germline-derived CDR1 and CDR2 are SGHTA and FQGNSA. The ends lost 2 bases at V and 4 bases at J; junction bases unmatched: 25. The CDR3 covers 23 residues. The CDR3 reads CASSLPPRIGSLAGGQSSDTQYF. CDR3 DNA: TGTGCCAGCAGCTTACCCCCCCGAATCGGTAGTCTAGCGGGGGGGCAATCGTCAGATACGCAGTATTTT.

This sequence joins TRBV2 and TRBJ2-4; 12 bases are shared with TRBD1. Germline lookup yields CDR1 SNHLY and CDR2 FYNNEI. V shed 4 bases and J 8 bases; nucleotides not matched to a gene: 6. CDR3 size: 15 residues. The CDR3 sequence is CASSAGTGGRDIQYF. The CDR3 coding sequence is TGTGCCAGCAGTGCCGGGACAGGGGGCCGGGACATTCAGTACTTC.

This chain joins TRBV5-1 and TRBJ1-4, with no clear D. Germline values: CDR1 SGHRS, CDR2 YFSETQ. CDR3 length: 13 residues. The V end lost 4 bases, the J end lost 8 bases, and 12 bases lay between the germline ends. CDR3 loop: CASSPPSGEKLFF. CDR3 nucleotide sequence: TGCGCCAGCAGCCCGCCCTCGGGGGAAAAACTGTTTTTT.

This clonotype appeared a few times. The rearrangement links TRBV30 to TRBJ2-1; the match to TRBD2 covers 13 bases. The V gene end was trimmed by 0 bases and the J gene end by 7 bases; junction bases not matched to a gene: 3. This CDR3 contains 15 residues. Per germline, CDR1 GTSNPN and CDR2 SVGIG (reference sequence). The CDR3 spells CAWSVLAGGRNEQFF. The CDR3 DNA is TGTGCCTGGAGTGTACTAGCGGGGGGGCGAAATGAGCAGTTCTTC.

This clonotype was observed many times. The chain carries TRBV7-2 and TRBJ1-4; possible D gene TRBD1, 5 bases. CDR3 length: 13 residues. Trimming stripped 4 bases from V and 14 bases from J, with 17 bases between. The germline gives CDR1 SGHTA, CDR2 FQGNSA. This CDR3 is CASSSFAWGFLFF. Here the CDR3 DNA reads TGTGCCAGCAGCTCCTTTGCTTGGGGGTTTCTGTTTTTT.

This clonotype was recorded a few times. The gene calls are TRBV7-6 and TRBJ2-7; TRBD1 agrees at 9 bases. The trim removed 0 bases at V and 0 bases at J, leaving 6 bases unmatched. This CDR3 contains 17 residues. CDR1 and CDR2 from the germline V gene are SGHVS and FNYEAQ. The CDR3 loop reads CASSLALGGQGSYEQYF. The DNA of the CDR3 is TGTGCCAGCAGCTTAGCGCTAGGGGGACAGGGCTCCTACGAGCAGTACTTC.

The chain combines TRBV5-1 with TRBJ1-3, with D possibly being TRBD1 (5 bases). Trimming removed 5 bases at V and 8 bases at J, with 17 bases between. Germline CDR1 and CDR2: SGHRS and YFSETQ. This CDR3 contains 14 residues. The CDR3 nucleotides are TGCGCCAGCAGACGGGACGGAGTTTCGGACACCATATATTTT. Encoded protein: CASRRDGVSDTIYF.

This clonotype showed up just a few times. The chain is built from TRBV2 and TRBJ2-3, with D unclear. Deletions cut 8 bases from V and 4 bases from J, with 4 bases between. The CDR3 covers 10 residues. CDR1 is SNHLY, CDR2 FYNNEI, per germline. The CDR3 coding sequence is TGTGCCAGCTTGGCAGATACGCAGTATTTT. The encoded protein is CASLADTQYF.

This clonotype appeared a few times. The chain has TRBV24-1 and TRBJ2-1; 16 bases fit TRBD2. After removal of 7 bases from V and 6 bases from J, the junction contained 8 bases not matched to a gene. The germline gives CDR1 KGHDR, CDR2 SFDVKD. This CDR3 comprises 17 residues. CDR3 sequence (DNA): TGTGCCACCAGGGGGACTAGCGGGGGGGATTCCCCCAATGAGCAGTTCTTC. Protein product: CATRGTSGGDSPNEQFF.

The chain is built from TRBV7-9 and TRBJ1-5; D gene uncertain. Trimming removed 4 bases from V and 1 base from J, with 8 bases in between. Germline V lookup: CDR1 SEHNR, CDR2 FQNEAQ (reference sequence). This CDR3 has 14 residues. The CDR3 protein is CASSSLDSNQPQHF. In nucleotides, the CDR3 is TGTGCCAGCAGCTCCCTGGACAGCAATCAGCCCCAGCATTTT.

This clonotype has more than one count but fewer than ten. The chain uses TRBV4-3 and TRBJ1-6; TRBD1 is a possible D gene (5 bases). Looked up from germline, CDR1 is LGHNA and CDR2 is YSLEER. This CDR3 comprises 17 residues. The V and J ends lost 0 bases and 0 bases respectively, with 9 bases between them. This chain's CDR3 is CASSQDEGSSYNSPLHF. The CDR3 bases are TGCGCCAGCAGCCAAGATGAGGGGAGCTCCTATAATTCACCCCTCCACTTT.

A few counts support this clonotype. This chain joins TRBV5-1 and TRBJ2-1, with TRBD2 matching 9 bases. Germline lookup yields CDR1 SGHRS and CDR2 YFSETQ. V dropped 3 bases and J dropped 8; count of bases not matched to a gene: 9. This CDR3 is 15 amino acids long. CDR3 region: CASSSRGGPSYEQFF. CDR3 sequence (DNA): TGCGCCAGCAGCTCGCGGGGGGGACCTTCCTATGAGCAGTTCTTC.

This clonotype has a handful of counts. CDR3 sequence: CASSLSGSGTGELFF. The CDR3 DNA follows: TGTGCCAGCAGTTTATCTGGGTCTGGGACCGGGGAGCTGTTTTTT. The genes are TRBV12-3 or TRBV12-4 and TRBJ2-2; no firm D call. The CDR3 contains 15 residues. Trimming shortened V by 2 bases and J by 5 bases, and 12 bases separated the two germline ends.

The genes are TRBV2 and TRBJ1-2, with D possibly matching TRBD1 (6 bases). CDR1 and CDR2 from the germline V gene are SNHLY and FYNNEI. Trimming stripped 6 bases from V and 4 bases from J, with 12 bases between. CDR3 length: 13 amino acids. The CDR3 loop reads CASRIGQSYGYTF. Written as DNA, the CDR3 is TGTGCCAGCAGAATAGGACAGAGCTATGGCTACACCTTC.

This clonotype was counted a few times. The chain links TRBV15 to TRBJ2-5; TRBD1 matches at 7 bases. V lost 6 bases to trimming and J lost 0 bases; unmatched junction nucleotides: 10. The CDR3 loop spans 16 amino acids. Per germline, CDR1 LNHNV and CDR2 YYDKDF (reference sequence). The CDR3 nucleotides are TGTGCCACCAGACTGATAGAGGACAGGTACCAAGAGACCCAGTACTTC. It yields the protein CATRLIEDRYQETQYF.

This clonotype was counted at least ten times. This chain links TRBV12-3 or TRBV12-4 with TRBJ2-1, with 9 bases identical to TRBD2. After removal of 6 bases from V and 5 bases from J, the junction contained 14 bases not matched to a gene. This CDR3 has 17 residues. The CDR3 region is CASSTLGVAGANNEQFF. The DNA of the CDR3 is TGTGCCAGCAGCACCTTAGGGGTAGCGGGGGCTAACAATGAGCAGTTCTTC.

The V call is TRBV20-1, the J call TRBJ1-3, with TRBD1 matching 8 bases. Looked up from germline, CDR1 is DFQATT and CDR2 is SNEGSKA (reference sequence). CDR3 size: 16 residues. With V trimmed by 2 bases and J by 4 bases, 10 bases remained unmatched. This CDR3 reads CSARSGTGTIGNTIYF. The CDR3 DNA reads as TGCAGTGCTAGATCCGGGACAGGCACAATCGGAAACACCATATATTTT.